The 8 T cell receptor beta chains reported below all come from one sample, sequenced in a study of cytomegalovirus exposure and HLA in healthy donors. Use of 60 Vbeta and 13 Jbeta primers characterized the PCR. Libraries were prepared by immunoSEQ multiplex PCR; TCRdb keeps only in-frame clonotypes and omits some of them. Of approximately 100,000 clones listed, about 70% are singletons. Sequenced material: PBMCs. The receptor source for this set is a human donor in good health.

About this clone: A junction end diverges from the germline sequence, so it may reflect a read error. CDR3 residues: CASRDVPGSLTF. The CDR3 bases are TGTGCCAGCCGTGATGTCCCAGGGTCTTTAACCTTC. The chain is built from TRBV6-1 and TRBJ1-2, with a tentative D call TRBD1 (5 bases). Germline CDR1 MNHNS, CDR2 SASEGT. The CDR3 spans 12 residues.

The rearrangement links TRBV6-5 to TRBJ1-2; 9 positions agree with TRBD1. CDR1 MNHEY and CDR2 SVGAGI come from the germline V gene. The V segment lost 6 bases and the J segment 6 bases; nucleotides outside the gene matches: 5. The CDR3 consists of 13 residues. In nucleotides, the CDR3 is TGTGCCAGCAGCCGGGGACAGGGTAATGGCTACACCTTC. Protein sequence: CASSRGQGNGYTF.

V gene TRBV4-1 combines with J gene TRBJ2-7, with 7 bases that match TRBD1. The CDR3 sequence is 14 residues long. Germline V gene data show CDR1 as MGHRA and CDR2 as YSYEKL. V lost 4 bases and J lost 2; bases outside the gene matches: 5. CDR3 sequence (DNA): TGCGCCAGCAGCCGTGGGGACAGAACCTACGAGCAGTACTTC. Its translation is CASSRGDRTYEQYF.

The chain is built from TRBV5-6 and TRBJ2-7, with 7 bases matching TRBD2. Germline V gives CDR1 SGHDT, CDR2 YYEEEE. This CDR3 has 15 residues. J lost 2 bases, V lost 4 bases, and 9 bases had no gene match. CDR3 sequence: CASSPPGEGTYEQYF. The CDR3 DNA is TGTGCCAGCAGCCCCCCCGGGGAGGGCACCTACGAGCAGTACTTC.

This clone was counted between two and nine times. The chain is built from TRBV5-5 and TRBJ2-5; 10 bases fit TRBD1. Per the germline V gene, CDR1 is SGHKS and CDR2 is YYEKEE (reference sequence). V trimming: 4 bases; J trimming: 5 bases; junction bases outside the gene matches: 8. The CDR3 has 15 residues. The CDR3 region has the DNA TGTGCCAGCAGCCCGGGGACAGGGGTCGGCGAGACCCAGTACTTC. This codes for CASSPGTGVGETQYF.

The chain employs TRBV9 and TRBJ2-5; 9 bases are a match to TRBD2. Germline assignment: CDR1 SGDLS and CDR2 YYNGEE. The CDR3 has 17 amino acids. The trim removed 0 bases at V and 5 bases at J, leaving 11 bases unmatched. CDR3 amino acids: CASSVGGGRAGTETQYF. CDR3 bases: TGTGCCAGCAGCGTAGGCGGCGGGAGGGCCGGGACGGAGACCCAGTACTTC.

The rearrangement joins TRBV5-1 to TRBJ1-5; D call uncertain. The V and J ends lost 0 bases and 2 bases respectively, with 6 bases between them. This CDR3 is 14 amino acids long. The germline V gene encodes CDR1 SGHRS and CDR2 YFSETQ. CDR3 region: CASSLEGGNQPQHF. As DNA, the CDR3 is TGCGCCAGCAGCTTGGAGGGAGGCAATCAGCCCCAGCATTTT.

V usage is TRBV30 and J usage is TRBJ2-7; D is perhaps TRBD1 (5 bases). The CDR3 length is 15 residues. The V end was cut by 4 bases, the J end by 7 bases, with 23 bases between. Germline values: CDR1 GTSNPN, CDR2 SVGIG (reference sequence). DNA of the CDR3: TGTGCCTGGATACTTCTTCCCGGGCAGGGTAGGGAGCAGTACTTC. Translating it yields CAWILLPGQGREQYF. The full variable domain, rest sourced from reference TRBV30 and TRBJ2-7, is SQTIHQWPATLVQPVGSPLSLECTVEGTSNPNLYWYRQAAGRGLQLLFYSVGIGQISSEVPQNLSASRPQDRQFILSSKKLLLSDSGFYLCAWILLPGQGREQYFGPGTRLTVT.